Given below is one T cell receptor beta chain in context. The sample belongs to a study of PD-L1 blockade in urothelial cancer. Study as a whole: Blood was tested 3 weeks (second dose) and 6 weeks into treatment.

Trimming left V 5 bases short and J 5 bases short, with 13 bases between. The CDR3 length is 14 residues. Per germline, CDR1 SGHTA and CDR2 FQGNSA. Libraries were prepared by immunoSEQ multiplex PCR; TCRdb keeps only in-frame clonotypes and omits some of them. This table holds under 100,000 clones, 82% found once. The TCR sequence derives from an older man with urothelial cancer. The source material was PBMCs, sampled around atezolizumab (anti-PD-L1) treatment. The chain has TRBV7-2 and TRBJ2-1, with D tentatively TRBD1 (6 bases). CDR3 in DNA: TGTGCCAGCAGCCCGGGACACGGAAACAATGAGCAGTTCTTC. It is translated as CASSPGHGNNEQFF.